The T cell receptor beta chain described here comes from a study of cytomegalovirus exposure and HLA in healthy donors. Germline CDR1 and CDR2: GTSNPN and SVGIG (reference sequence). The CDR3 has 13 residues. V was pared by 6 bases and J by 2 bases, with 3 bases of the junction left unmatched. Amplification used 60 Vbeta primers and 13 Jbeta primers. Profiling relied on immunoSEQ multiplex PCR, and the TCRdb table lists in-frame clones only, not all of them. The table has around 92,000 clones, more than 65% seen once. The source is a human donor in good health. The sample consisted of PBMCs. The chain recombines TRBV30 with TRBJ2-5; TRBD2 matches at 10 bases. As DNA, the CDR3 is TGTGCCTGTGGACTAGCGGCACAAGAGACCCAGTACTTC. This translates into CACGLAAQETQYF.